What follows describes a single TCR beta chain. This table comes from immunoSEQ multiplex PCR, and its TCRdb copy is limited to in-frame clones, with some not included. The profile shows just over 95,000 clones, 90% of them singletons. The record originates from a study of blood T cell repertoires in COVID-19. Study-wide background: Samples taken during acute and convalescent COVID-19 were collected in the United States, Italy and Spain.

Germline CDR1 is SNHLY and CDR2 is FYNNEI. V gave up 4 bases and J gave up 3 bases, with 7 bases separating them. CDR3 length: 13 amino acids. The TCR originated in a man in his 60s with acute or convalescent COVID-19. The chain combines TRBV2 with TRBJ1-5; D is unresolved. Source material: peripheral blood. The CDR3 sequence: CASSAQDNQPQHF. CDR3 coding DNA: TGTGCCAGCAGTGCGCAGGACAATCAGCCCCAGCATTTT.